The 23 T cell receptor beta chains below all came from one sample that was sequenced in a study of T cells in localized non-small cell lung cancer. The table came from immunoSEQ multiplex PCR; TCRdb's copy has only in-frame clones and leaves some out. The sample holds 2,500 to 3,000 clones, less than 25% seen once. The sequenced sample was lung tumor tissue, obtained before any cancer treatment. These receptors were obtained from a male donor older than 55 with stage III squamous cell lung carcinoma.

This clone is labeled medium-sized (0.01 to 0.1%). V and J are TRBV11-3 and TRBJ2-1, with a tentative D call TRBD1 (5 bases). CDR1 and CDR2 (germline): SGHNT, YENEEA. This CDR3 comprises 14 residues. Trimming removed 1 base at V and 9 bases at J, with 13 bases between. The CDR3 nucleotides are TGTGCCAGCAGCTTAGTGGCATTTCAGGGTGAGCAGTTCTTC. The encoded protein is CASSLVAFQGEQFF.

In its sample, this clone is medium-sized (0.01 to 0.1%). V usage is TRBV11-3 and J usage is TRBJ1-2; D perhaps matches TRBD1 (5 bases). The CDR3 contains 18 residues. The ends were cut back, 0 bases at V and 0 bases at J, with 17 bases in the middle. The germline gives CDR1 SGHNT, CDR2 YENEEA. CDR3 residues: CASSLDRDGSTPNYGYTF. For the CDR3, the DNA is TGTGCCAGCAGCTTAGACCGGGACGGATCAACACCTAACTATGGCTACACCTTC.

V is TRBV9 and J is TRBJ2-1; 8 bases map to TRBD1. From germline, CDR1 is SGDLS and CDR2 YYNGEE. With V trimmed by 4 bases and J by 4 bases, 7 bases remained unmatched. This CDR3 has 15 residues. The CDR3, as DNA: TGTGCCAGCAGCCCGACAGGGGTTTGGTACAATGAGCAGTTCTTC. It specifies CASSPTGVWYNEQFF.

The J gene is TRBJ2-1, the V gene TRBV5-1, with TRBD2 identical over 15 bases. The ends lost 3 bases at V and 5 bases at J; junction bases unmatched: 0. Looked up from germline, CDR1 is SGHRS and CDR2 is YFSETQ. This CDR3 has 15 residues. For the CDR3, the DNA is TGCGCCAGCAGCTGGACTAGCGGGGGGGACAATGAGCAGTTCTTC. It is translated as CASSWTSGGDNEQFF.

J is TRBJ2-6 and V is TRBV25-1, with TRBD2 as a possible D gene (6 bases). The CDR3 has 16 amino acids. Germline V CDR1 and CDR2: MGHDK, SYGVNS. V was cut by 7 bases and J by 0 bases, with 13 bases left in between. CDR3 coding DNA: TGTGCCAGCAATTCTCGGGAGTTCTCTGGGGCCAACGTCCTGACTTTC. Encoded protein: CASNSREFSGANVLTF.

The chain has TRBV6-8 and TRBJ2-1, with D perhaps matching TRBD1 (6 bases). Germline lookup yields CDR1 MNHGY and CDR2 SAAAGT. This CDR3 contains 15 residues. V lost 6 bases and J 6 bases, leaving 18 bases between the germline ends. DNA for the CDR3: TGTGCCAGCAGGTTTGATAACTTGGACAGCAATGAGCAGTTCTTC. Protein: CASRFDNLDSNEQFF.

V usage is TRBV14 and J usage is TRBJ1-2, with no clear D. Trimming cost V 2 bases and J 5 bases, with 15 bases left between them. Per germline, CDR1 SGHDN and CDR2 FVKESK. The CDR3 totals 15 residues. The CDR3 sequence: CASSQLAPDSYGYTF. DNA for the CDR3: TGTGCCAGCAGCCAATTGGCCCCGGATTCATATGGCTACACCTTC. The complete variable domain, with remaining parts taken from reference TRBV14 and TRBJ1-2, reads EAGVTQFPSHSVIEKGQTVTLRCDPISGHDNLYWYRRVMGKEIKFLLHFVKESKQDESGMPNNRFLAERTGGTYSTLKVQPAELEDSGVYFCASSQLAPDSYGYTFGSGTRLTVV.

By share, this clone counts as medium-sized. The rearrangement links TRBV11-3 to TRBJ2-1; 7 bases line up with TRBD2. V was pared by 4 bases and J by 9 bases, with 9 bases of the junction left unmatched. In germline, CDR1 is SGHNT, CDR2 YENEEA. CDR3 size: 14 residues. The CDR3, as DNA: TGTGCCAGCAGCTCAAGAGGGCCGGGGGGTGAGCAGTTCTTC. Residues: CASSSRGPGGEQFF.

Judged by abundance, this clone is medium-sized. The chain uses TRBV6-8 and TRBJ1-1; D not certain. This CDR3 spans 13 amino acids. Trimming left V 8 bases short and J 3 bases short, with 13 bases between. The germline CDR1 and CDR2 sequences are MNHGY and SAAAGT. This CDR3 reads CASGPSADTEAFF. The CDR3 DNA follows: TGTGCCAGCGGCCCTTCGGCGGACACTGAAGCTTTCTTT.

This clone has more than one count but fewer than ten. V usage is TRBV6-8 and J usage is TRBJ1-1; possibly TRBD1 for D (5 bases). Trimming removed 2 bases at V and 7 bases at J, with 8 bases between. This CDR3 spans 12 amino acids. CDR1 and CDR2 (germline): MNHGY, SAAAGT. CDR3: CASSYRQNEAFF. The DNA of the CDR3 is TGTGCCAGCAGTTACAGACAGAATGAAGCTTTCTTT.

This clone showed up just a few times. The chain carries TRBV9 and TRBJ1-1, with unresolved D. This CDR3 has 13 residues. The V end was cut by 5 bases, the J end by 1 base, with 9 bases between. CDR1 is SGDLS, CDR2 YYNGEE, per germline. CDR3 nucleotides: TGTGCCAGCAGTGATGTCGGGAACACTGAAGCTTTCTTT. Translation gives CASSDVGNTEAFF.

This clone is labeled large. The CDR3 protein is CASRLTASSTDTQYF. DNA for the CDR3: TGTGCCAGCAGATTGACTGCCTCTAGCACAGATACGCAGTATTTT. The rearrangement uses TRBV11-3 and TRBJ2-3; D unresolved. In germline, CDR1 is SGHNT, CDR2 YENEEA. CDR3 size: 15 residues. Trimming left V 6 bases short and J 0 bases short, with 13 bases between. The whole variable domain, filled in from reference TRBV11-3 and TRBJ2-3, reads EAGVVQSPRYKIIEKKQPVAFWCNPISGHNTLYWYLQNLGQGPELLIRYENEEAVDDSQLPKDRFSAERLKGVDSTLKIQPAELGDSAVYLCASRLTASSTDTQYFGPGTRLTVL.

This clone was counted a few times. One junction end does not reproduce the germline sequence, and a read error may be involved. The chain has TRBV6-8 and TRBJ1-2; D unclear. The CDR3 has 12 amino acids. Looked up from germline, CDR1 is MNHGY and CDR2 is SAAAGT. The CDR3 region is CAISGRDYGYTF. The CDR3 coding sequence is TGTGCCATCAGTGGCCGGGACTATGGCTACACCTTC.

The genes are TRBV28 and TRBJ2-5; 8 bases align to TRBD1. The CDR3 totals 13 residues. Unmatched junction bases numbered 4, after V lost 6 bases and J lost 4 bases. Germline V gives CDR1 MDHEN, CDR2 SYDVKM. CDR3: CASSTGGLETQYF. CDR3 coding DNA: TGTGCCAGCAGCACAGGGGGTCTAGAGACCCAGTACTTC.

This clone was counted between two and nine times. The V and J genes are TRBV6-8 and TRBJ2-7; TRBD1 matches 7 bases. This CDR3 has 16 residues. The germline V gene encodes CDR1 MNHGY and CDR2 SAAAGT. The V and J ends lost 0 bases and 1 base, in that order; junction bases with no gene match: 6. CDR3 region: CASSYSRRQGSYEQYF. CDR3 nucleotide sequence: TGTGCCAGCAGTTACTCGAGGCGACAGGGATCCTACGAGCAGTACTTC.

The genes are TRBV5-1 and TRBJ1-1; the D is unclear. The CDR3 is 15 amino acids. V was shortened by 0 bases and J by 5 bases, with 14 bases between the two germline ends. The germline CDR1 and CDR2 sequences are SGHRS and YFSETQ. CDR3 in DNA: TGCGCCAGCAGCTTGGGTGTCTGGGGTTGGACTGAAGCTTTCTTT. Translation: CASSLGVWGWTEAFF.

This chain joins TRBV6-8 and TRBJ1-4, with D possibly matching TRBD1 (5 bases). Trimming removed 3 bases from V and 7 bases from J, with 18 bases in between. CDR1 and CDR2 (germline): MNHGY, SAAAGT. This CDR3 spans 16 amino acids. The CDR3 DNA reads as TGTGCCAGCAGTTATAGGGCCCGCGGGCAGGGTGAAAAACTGTTTTTT. Protein: CASSYRARGQGEKLFF.

This clone was seen a handful of times. CDR3 sequence reads: CASTLIGNSNQPQHF. DNA of the CDR3: TGTGCCAGCACCCTTATTGGCAATAGCAATCAGCCCCAGCATTTT. The chain employs TRBV12-5 and TRBJ1-5, with D unclear. The CDR3 extends over 15 amino acids. Looked up from germline, CDR1 is LGHNT and CDR2 is FRNRAP.

The chain employs TRBV6-8 and TRBJ1-2; 7 positions match TRBD1. The length of the CDR3 is 15 residues. J lost 4 bases, V lost 5 bases, and 10 bases had no gene match. CDR1 is MNHGY and CDR2 is SAAAGT in the germline V gene. In DNA, the CDR3 is TGTGCCAGCAGTACCCGGGACAGAATGGGCTATGGCTACACCTTC. Protein: CASSTRDRMGYGYTF.

This clone occurred a few times. The chain combines TRBV18 with TRBJ2-7; TRBD2 agrees at 10 bases. J lost 10 bases, V lost 4 bases, and 13 bases had no gene match. This CDR3 is built from 15 residues. The germline CDR1 and CDR2 sequences are KGHSH and LQKENI. CDR3 in DNA: TGTGCCAGCTCACGGGGGACTAGCGCGGGTACGGGACAGTACGTC. Its translation: CASSRGTSAGTGQYV.

The chain links TRBV9 to TRBJ2-2, with TRBD1 matching 9 bases. Germline CDR1 and CDR2: SGDLS and YYNGEE. The CDR3 runs 16 residues. Trimming took 4 bases from V and 2 from J; bases not matched to a gene: 6. The CDR3 nucleotides are TGTGCCAGCAGCCCGAGGACAGGGGTAAACACCGGGGAGCTGTTTTTT. Translation: CASSPRTGVNTGELFF. Full variable domain (remainder filled in from reference TRBV9 and TRBJ2-2): DSGVTQTPKHLITATGQRVTLRCSPRSGDLSVYWYQQSLDQGLQFLIQYYNGEERAKGNILERFSAQQFPDLHSELNLSSLELGDSALYFCASSPRTGVNTGELFFGEGSRLTVL.

This clone came up a few times. The chain links TRBV11-3 to TRBJ2-1, with 10 bases lining up with TRBD1. CDR1 SGHNT and CDR2 YENEEA come from the germline V gene. The V gene end was trimmed by 5 bases and the J gene end by 7 bases; junction bases not matched to a gene: 8. This CDR3 has 15 residues. The CDR3 sequence: CASSPRQGAWNEQFF. CDR3 sequence (DNA): TGTGCCAGCAGCCCGAGACAGGGGGCATGGAATGAGCAGTTCTTC.

The sample holds one count of this clone. The rearrangement uses TRBV18 and TRBJ1-2, with D possibly matching TRBD1 (5 bases). Germline V CDR1 and CDR2: KGHSH, LQKENI. This CDR3 comprises 15 residues. V dropped 3 bases and J dropped 3 bases, with 14 bases sitting between them. For the CDR3, the DNA is TGTGCCAGCTCACCCGGGCTGGGGACCCACTATGGCTACACCTTC. Its protein is CASSPGLGTHYGYTF.